What follows is one TCR beta chain and its context. This sample was included in a study of PD-L1 blockade in urothelial cancer. Turning to the study itself: At 3 weeks after treatment start (second dose) and again at 6 weeks, blood was analyzed. Blood samples had a median of 141,255 T cells, 75,000 or so unique TCRs, and clonality more than 0.075.

Produced via immunoSEQ multiplex PCR; TCRdb's table is partial and in-frame only. The table shows about 100,000 clones, with roughly 88% occurring only once. Germline lookup yields CDR1 MDHEN and CDR2 SYDVKM. The J segment lost 6 bases and the V segment lost 6 bases, leaving 12 bases of the junction unmatched. CDR3 size: 16 residues. The genes are TRBV28 and TRBJ2-7; 12 nucleotides line up with TRBD1. The sequenced sample was PBMCs, obtained around atezolizumab (anti-PD-L1) treatment. The sequence derives from a man aged 50 or older with urothelial cancer. The CDR3 DNA follows: TGTGCCAGCAGGGGGGACAGGGGGCGTACTTCGAGCGAGCAGTACTTC. Translating gives CASRGDRGRTSSEQYF.